This TCR beta chain comes out of a study of metastatic and nonmetastatic thyroid tumors. Not a single patient had been given any form of treatment at any point before undergoing thyroid surgery. TCRdb re-called the PCR reads with MiXCR. The sample lists about 4,000 clones; about 22% were seen once. This clone was picked up a small number of times. The CDR3 covers 14 residues. The germline V gene encodes CDR1 MNHNS and CDR2 SASEGT. V was cut by 10 bases and J by 8 bases, with 21 bases left in between. J is TRBJ1-3 and V is TRBV6-1, with D unresolved. Sequencing was performed on tumor tissue. The receptor was isolated from a female donor with papillary thyroid cancer or a benign thyroid nodule (not recorded which). Some clones in this sample may be carry-over from other donors' samples. The CDR3 nucleotides read TGTGCCACGGTCCCTAGCGGGAGTGGGGACACCATATATTTT. It codes for CATVPSGSGDTIYF.